This T cell receptor (beta chain) was sequenced during a study of cytomegalovirus exposure and HLA in healthy donors. Turning to the study itself: Sequencing of 150 million to 200 million T cells in an earlier analysis found some 100 million unique TCR beta sequences.

The CDR3 runs to 16 residues. Germline trimming cut 5 bases from V and 4 bases from J; bases unmatched to any gene: 6. CDR1 and CDR2 from the germline V gene are SEHNR and FQNEAQ (reference sequence). The PCR had 60 Vbeta and 13 Jbeta primers. Libraries were prepared by immunoSEQ multiplex PCR; TCRdb keeps only in-frame clonotypes and omits some of them. In the table there are 35,000 to 40,000 clones, around 49% of which are singletons. The sequenced sample consisted of PBMCs. The clonotype comes from a woman aged 40 to 49 in good health and CMV-seropositive. This chain joins TRBV7-9 and TRBJ2-3; 13 bases agree with TRBD2. The CDR3 region has the DNA TGTGCCAGCAGCCGGGGACTAGCGGGGTTCGCAGATACGCAGTATTTT. This codes for CASSRGLAGFADTQYF. The full variable domain, rest sourced from reference TRBV7-9 and TRBJ2-3, is DTGVSQNPRHKITKRGQNVTFRCDPISEHNRLYWYRQTLGQGPEFLTYFQNEAQLEKSRLLSDRFSAERPKGSFSTLEIQRTEQGDSAMYLCASSRGLAGFADTQYFGPGTRLTVL.